One sample yielded the 24 T cell receptor beta chains listed below, sequenced in a study of shared clonotypes between healthy human individuals. Clones were read by immunoSEQ multiplex PCR, and TCRdb kept only the in-frame ones, dropping some. Of roughly 2.5 million clones in the sample, roughly 92% were seen once. Specimen: naive CD4+ T cells sorted from blood. Sample subset: CD45RA+ positively selected. The receptors were sampled from a man between 18 and 35 years old in good health.

The sample holds one count of this clone. The J gene is TRBJ2-7, the V gene TRBV6-6, with 9 bases that match TRBD2. V was clipped by 7 bases and J by 0 bases; unmatched bases: 4. CDR3 length: 14 residues. Germline V gene sequence: CDR1 MNHNY, CDR2 SVGAGI (reference sequence). CDR3 residues: CASKTSGNSYEQYF. CDR3 DNA: TGTGCCAGCAAGACTAGCGGAAACTCCTACGAGCAGTACTTC.

This clone was seen only once. The chain is built from TRBV6-5 and TRBJ2-3; possible D gene TRBD1, 5 bases. The CDR3 runs to 11 residues. The germline gives CDR1 MNHEY, CDR2 SVGAGI. V lost 10 bases and J lost 4, with 9 bases in between. The CDR3 protein is CATTRADTQYF. Written as DNA, the CDR3 is TGTGCCACCACCAGGGCAGATACGCAGTATTTT.

CDR3 nucleotides: TGCGCCAGCGCCACACAGGGGGCCTACGAGCAGTACTTC. This encodes CASATQGAYEQYF. V usage is TRBV10-2 and J usage is TRBJ2-7; 8 nucleotides line up with TRBD1. The CDR3 consists of 13 residues. With V trimmed by 8 bases and J by 2 bases, 5 bases remained unmatched. Germline V gene lookup returns CDR1 WSHSY and CDR2 SAAADI.

The V call is TRBV28, the J call TRBJ1-5, with 7 positions matching TRBD1. Unmatched junction bases numbered 14, after V lost 6 bases and J lost 3 bases. This CDR3 spans 17 amino acids. The germline CDR1 and CDR2 sequences are MDHEN and SYDVKM. DNA of the CDR3: TGTGCCAGCAGCGCTCCGACTGGGACAGATTTCAATCAGCCCCAGCATTTT. It is translated as CASSAPTGTDFNQPQHF.

This chain connects TRBV5-1 to TRBJ2-6; D ambiguous. This CDR3 has 15 amino acids. The germline V gene encodes CDR1 SGHRS and CDR2 YFSETQ. With 2 bases removed from V and 1 base from J, the gap between germline ends came to 7 bases. The CDR3 reads CASSLYNSGANVLTF. CDR3 coding DNA: TGCGCCAGCAGCTTATACAATTCTGGGGCCAACGTCCTGACTTTC.

The chain combines TRBV28 with TRBJ1-6, with a tentative D call TRBD1 (5 bases). Looked up from germline, CDR1 is MDHEN and CDR2 is SYDVKM. Trimming removed 5 bases from V and 6 bases from J, with 11 bases in between. This CDR3 is built from 14 residues. The CDR3 coding sequence is TGTGCCAGCAGTGGGCCAGGGAGTAATTCACCCCTCCACTTT. Protein: CASSGPGSNSPLHF. The full variable domain, completed using reference TRBV28 and TRBJ1-6, is DVKVTQSSRYLVKRTGEKVFLECVQDMDHENMFWYRQDPGLGLRLIYFSYDVKMKEKGDIPEGYSVSREKKERFSLILESASTNQTSMYLCASSGPGSNSPLHFGNGTRLTVT.

The chain joins TRBV9 to TRBJ2-5, with D unclear. V lost 3 bases and J lost 4, with 13 bases in between. Germline V gene lookup returns CDR1 SGDLS and CDR2 YYNGEE. This CDR3 comprises 14 residues. DNA for the CDR3: TGTGCCAGCAGCGAACTGCCCCTGGGAGAGACCCAGTACTTC. Amino acids: CASSELPLGETQYF.

The gene calls are TRBV30 and TRBJ1-3; D remains ambiguous. The V gene's germline CDR1 is GTSNPN and CDR2 SVGIG (reference sequence). V was pared by 4 bases and J by 0 bases, with 13 bases between. This CDR3 is built from 15 residues. In nucleotides, the CDR3 is TGTGCCTGGATACGTATAACTAGCTCTGGAAACACCATATATTTT. It translates to CAWIRITSSGNTIYF.

This clone was seen a few times. The V call is TRBV2, the J call TRBJ1-2, with D hard to call. Trimming pared 4 bases from V and 3 bases from J, leaving 6 bases between. Germline assignment: CDR1 SNHLY and CDR2 FYNNEI. CDR3 length: 12 residues. CDR3 protein: CASSVSDYGYTF. The CDR3 coding sequence is TGTGCCAGCAGTGTCAGTGACTATGGCTACACCTTC.

This sequence joins TRBV11-2 and TRBJ2-1, with D possibly being TRBD1 or TRBD2 (5 bases each). The V end lost 0 bases, the J end lost 7 bases, and 13 bases lay between the germline ends. Per the germline V gene, CDR1 is SGHAT and CDR2 is FQNNGV. The CDR3 is 15 residues long. The CDR3: CASSLEWWGNNEQFF. In nucleotides, the CDR3 is TGTGCCAGCAGCTTAGAGTGGTGGGGGAATAATGAGCAGTTCTTC.

V is TRBV6-5 and J is TRBJ2-5; no reliable D call. The CDR3 has 13 residues. Trimming stripped 6 bases from V and 4 bases from J, with 12 bases between. Germline CDR1 is MNHEY and CDR2 is SVGAGI. The CDR3, as DNA: TGTGCCAGCAGCCGTTCTATATTAGAGACCCAGTACTTC. Protein sequence: CASSRSILETQYF.

V and J are TRBV19 and TRBJ2-7, with D maybe TRBD2 (6 bases). Deletions cut 0 bases from V and 2 bases from J, with 14 bases between. The CDR3 has 16 residues. Germline loops: CDR1 LNHDA, CDR2 SQIVND (reference sequence). The CDR3 protein is CASSIEGGLGAYEQYF. CDR3 in DNA: TGTGCCAGTAGTATAGAGGGAGGCCTCGGAGCCTACGAGCAGTACTTC.

V is TRBV30 and J is TRBJ2-5; 7 bases line up with TRBD1. V was clipped by 2 bases and J by 2 bases; unmatched bases: 8. Germline-derived CDR1 and CDR2 are GTSNPN and SVGIG (reference sequence). The CDR3 contains 15 residues. This CDR3 is CAWSQLDRRQETQYF. For the CDR3, the DNA is TGTGCCTGGAGTCAATTGGACAGGAGACAAGAGACCCAGTACTTC.

This clone was observed once. In DNA, the CDR3 is TGTGCCAGCAGCGATAACCCAGGGAGCTCCTACGAGCAGTACTTC. Its translation: CASSDNPGSSYEQYF. The V and J genes are TRBV7-2 and TRBJ2-7; D possibly uses TRBD1 or TRBD2 (5 bases each). This CDR3 has 15 amino acids. Looked up from germline, CDR1 is SGHTA and CDR2 is FQGNSA. The V end was cut by 5 bases, the J end by 0 bases, with 14 bases between. Supplemented by reference TRBV7-2 and TRBJ2-7, the full variable domain reads GAGVSQSPSNKVTEKGKDVELRCDPISGHTALYWYRQSLGQGLEFLIYFQGNSAPDKSGLPSDRFSAERTGGSVSTLTIQRTQQEDSAVYLCASSDNPGSSYEQYFGPGTRLTVT.

This sequence joins TRBV11-2 and TRBJ2-7, with D possibly TRBD2 on 6 matching bases. Trimming cost V 5 bases and J 4 bases, with 15 bases left between them. CDR3 length equals 14 residues. Per the germline V gene, CDR1 is SGHAT and CDR2 is FQNNGV. The CDR3, as DNA: TGTGCCAGCAGCCAGCGGGCTTTAGGTTACGAGCAGTACTTC. Its translation: CASSQRALGYEQYF.

V usage is TRBV18 and J usage is TRBJ2-5; 7 nucleotides agree with TRBD2. CDR1 is KGHSH, CDR2 LQKENI, per germline. V trimming: 4 bases; J trimming: 1 base; junction bases outside the gene matches: 6. The CDR3 consists of 15 residues. This CDR3 is CASSRPTSRQETQYF. CDR3 coding DNA: TGTGCCAGCTCACGCCCGACTAGCCGCCAAGAGACCCAGTACTTC.

This clone occurred once. The gene calls are TRBV27 and TRBJ1-1; tentatively, D is TRBD1 (6 bases). Germline CDR1 MNHEY, CDR2 SMNVEV (reference sequence). V lost 8 bases to trimming and J lost 1 base, with 14 bases between them. The CDR3 length is 14 residues. This chain's CDR3 is CASRTPDRNTEAFF. CDR3 DNA sequence: TGTGCCAGCCGCACCCCGGACAGGAACACTGAAGCTTTCTTT.

The rearrangement joins TRBV5-4 to TRBJ2-1; D call uncertain. Trimming stripped 0 bases from V and 9 bases from J, with 16 bases between. The germline CDR1 and CDR2 sequences are SGHNT and YYREEE (reference sequence). The CDR3 extends over 15 amino acids. For the CDR3, the DNA is TGTGCCAGCAGCTTGGAGGACCTTTCATGGGGTGAGCAGTTCTTC. It codes for CASSLEDLSWGEQFF.

The chain uses TRBV30 and TRBJ1-4; 7 nucleotides agree with TRBD1. J gave up 8 bases and V 6 bases, and 9 bases lay outside the gene matches. The CDR3 totals 13 residues. Looked up from germline, CDR1 is GTSNPN and CDR2 is SVGIG (reference sequence). The chain's CDR3 is CACPGTAGEKLFF. CDR3 nucleotides: TGTGCCTGCCCCGGGACAGCCGGGGAAAAACTGTTTTTT.

The rearrangement links TRBV5-5 to TRBJ2-2; TRBD2 is a possible D gene (6 bases). Germline CDR1 SGHKS, CDR2 YYEKEE (reference sequence). The CDR3 extends over 15 amino acids. The ends were cut back, 2 bases at V and 4 bases at J, with 12 bases in the middle. Here the CDR3 reads CASSFLGGSTGELFF. The CDR3 coding sequence is TGTGCCAGCAGCTTTCTGGGGGGTTCCACCGGGGAGCTGTTTTTT.

The table lists this clone with a count of one. The V call is TRBV29-1, the J call TRBJ2-2; 7 nucleotides line up with TRBD2. The CDR3 totals 14 residues. Germline-derived CDR1 and CDR2 are SQVTM and ANQGSEA. V lost 7 bases and J lost 5; bases outside the gene matches: 10. As DNA, the CDR3 is TGCAGCGCCCAGCGGGGCAGCGGGACCGGGGAGCTGTTTTTT. The encoded protein is CSAQRGSGTGELFF.

Comments on this clone: At the DNA level, this CDR3 is encoded by other sequences in the same sample as well. The chain uses TRBV11-2 and TRBJ2-5, with unresolved D. The ends were cut back, 5 bases at V and 3 bases at J, with 4 bases in the middle. Germline assignment: CDR1 SGHAT and CDR2 FQNNGV. The CDR3 has 11 residues. CDR3 in amino acids: CASSIKETQYF. The DNA of the CDR3 is TGTGCCAGCAGCATCAAAGAGACCCAGTACTTC. Supplemented by reference TRBV11-2 and TRBJ2-5, the full variable domain reads EAGVAQSPRYKIIEKRQSVAFWCNPISGHATLYWYQQILGQGPKLLIQFQNNGVVDDSQLPKDRFSAERLKGVDSTLKIQPAKLEDSAVYLCASSIKETQYFGPGTRLLVL.

This clone has just one count. This chain uses TRBV4-3 with TRBJ2-3; 7 bases map to TRBD1. CDR1 LGHNA and CDR2 YSLEER come from the germline V gene. V gave up 1 base and J gave up 3 bases; unmatched junction bases: 4. This CDR3 has 15 amino acids. CDR3 region: CASSQGQGKTDTQYF. In DNA, the CDR3 is TGCGCCAGCAGCCAAGGACAGGGAAAGACAGATACGCAGTATTTT.

The chain is built from TRBV5-1 and TRBJ2-7; 11 bases are a match to TRBD1. The CDR3 consists of 15 residues. CDR1 and CDR2 (germline): SGHRS, YFSETQ. V was pared by 4 bases and J by 6 bases, with 9 bases of the junction left unmatched. The CDR3 coding sequence is TGCGCCAGCAGCCACCCCGGGACAGGGGGGAGCGAGCAGTACTTC. Its protein product is CASSHPGTGGSEQYF.